The 14 T cell receptor beta chains presented below share a single source sample, sequenced in a study of TIL therapy for anti-PD-1-resistant metastatic lung cancer. Time point described: pre-treatment sample, taken before nivolumab and TIL therapy. The immunoSEQ assay was v3. This table comes from immunoSEQ multiplex PCR, and its TCRdb copy is limited to in-frame clones, with some not included. The sample consists of 55,000 to 65,000 clones, roughly 80% of them appearing once. The starting material was blood, obtained at baseline. The receptors were gathered from a person aged 25 to 85 with non-small cell lung cancer.

The chain uses TRBV6-1 and TRBJ2-3; no clear D. The germline V gene encodes CDR1 MNHNS and CDR2 SASEGT. Trimming shortened V by 3 bases and J by 3 bases, and 13 bases separated the two germline ends. CDR3 size: 15 residues. The CDR3, as DNA: TGTGCCAGCAGTGAGAGGTGGGGTGGAACAGATACGCAGTATTTT. It is translated as CASSERWGGTDTQYF.

V is TRBV5-1 and J is TRBJ2-2; D may be TRBD1 (5 bases). CDR1 is SGHRS, CDR2 YFSETQ, per germline. Trimming took 0 bases from V and 4 from J, leaving 10 bases between them. There are 15 residues in the CDR3. This CDR3 reads CASSLEGQTTGELFF. CDR3 DNA sequence: TGCGCCAGCAGCTTGGAGGGGCAGACCACCGGGGAGCTGTTTTTT.

Here the CDR3 DNA reads TGTGCCAGCGGAACTAGTTATGAGACCCAGTACTTC. Its protein product is CASGTSYETQYF. This chain joins TRBV2 and TRBJ2-5; TRBD2 is a possible D gene (5 bases). The ends were cut back, 8 bases at V and 5 bases at J, with 12 bases in the middle. CDR3 size: 12 residues. Germline CDR1 reads SNHLY; CDR2 reads FYNNEI.

In nucleotides, the CDR3 is TGCGCCAGCAGCTTGAGGGCCTCAGGGGAGACCCAGTACTTC. Its protein is CASSLRASGETQYF. The chain joins TRBV5-1 to TRBJ2-5, with D possibly TRBD1 on 5 matching bases. V was cut by 1 base and J by 5 bases, with 12 bases left in between. The CDR3 sequence is 14 residues long. In germline, CDR1 is SGHRS, CDR2 YFSETQ. The complete variable domain, with remaining parts taken from reference TRBV5-1 and TRBJ2-5, reads KAGVTQTPRYLIKTRGQQVTLSCSPISGHRSVSWYQQTPGQGLQFLFEYFSETQRNKGNFPGRFSGRQFSNSRSEMNVSTLELGDSALYLCASSLRASGETQYFGPGTRLLVL.

The chain couples TRBV6-1 to TRBJ2-2, with unresolved D. This CDR3 is built from 17 residues. Trimming took off 0 bases at V and 2 bases at J, with 13 bases between the two ends. Germline loops: CDR1 MNHNS, CDR2 SASEGT. In DNA form, the CDR3 reads TGTGCCAGCAGTGAAGCGAGGTGGTACGACAACACCGGGGAGCTGTTTTTT. It specifies CASSEARWYDNTGELFF.

J is TRBJ1-1 and V is TRBV19; D is unresolved. CDR3 length: 13 residues. The V gene lost 9 bases and the J gene lost 4 bases, with 15 bases spanning the gap. Germline V gene sequence: CDR1 LNHDA, CDR2 SQIVND (reference sequence). Here the CDR3 DNA reads TGTGCCAGCACCCCCGGGGAAGGCACTGAAGCTTTCTTT. Encoded protein: CASTPGEGTEAFF. The whole variable domain, filled in from reference TRBV19 and TRBJ1-1, reads DGGITQSPKYLFRKEGQNVTLSCEQNLNHDAMYWYRQDPGQGLRLIYYSQIVNDFQKGDIAEGYSVSREKKESFPLTVTSAQKNPTAFYLCASTPGEGTEAFFGQGTRLTVV.

This clone has more than one count but fewer than ten. The chain recombines TRBV29-1 with TRBJ2-5, with TRBD2 matching over 12 bases. Per germline, CDR1 SQVTM and CDR2 ANQGSEA. The V and J ends lost 7 bases and 2 bases, in that order; junction bases with no gene match: 2. The CDR3 has 13 residues. The CDR3 reads CSGTSGIQETQYF. CDR3 nucleotides: TGCAGCGGGACTAGCGGGATTCAAGAGACCCAGTACTTC.

This rearrangement joins TRBV28 to TRBJ1-2; D might be TRBD1 (5 bases). Germline V CDR1 and CDR2: MDHEN, SYDVKM. The V and J ends lost 5 bases and 4 bases respectively, with 14 bases between them. The CDR3 is 14 residues long. Here the CDR3 DNA reads TGTGCCAGCAGTAGCTCAGGGATTGGCTATGGCTACACCTTC. This codes for CASSSSGIGYGYTF.

This chain uses TRBV2 with TRBJ1-6; maybe TRBD1 (5 bases). CDR1 is SNHLY, CDR2 FYNNEI, per germline. This CDR3 is built from 13 residues. V dropped 9 bases and J dropped 6 bases, with 12 bases sitting between them. The CDR3 DNA sequence: TGTGCCAGGGACACCACTGGTAATTCACCCCTCCACTTT. Amino acids: CARDTTGNSPLHF.

The rearrangement uses TRBV19 and TRBJ2-3; 9 bases align to TRBD2. Germline CDR1 reads LNHDA; CDR2 reads SQIVND (reference sequence). V dropped 6 bases and J dropped 6; count of bases not matched to a gene: 10. The CDR3 runs 15 residues. Here the CDR3 DNA reads TGTGCCAGTAGGGAAATAGCGGGAGCTGTCGATACGCAGTATTTT. Translating it yields CASREIAGAVDTQYF.

V and J are TRBV6-1 and TRBJ1-4, with TRBD1 matching over 7 bases. CDR1 and CDR2 (germline): MNHNS, SASEGT. V was pared by 6 bases and J by 2 bases, with 6 bases of the junction left unmatched. CDR3 length: 15 residues. In DNA form, the CDR3 reads TGTGCCAGCAGCTTTCTACAGGGGACTAATGAAAAACTGTTTTTT. Translation gives CASSFLQGTNEKLFF.

The chain links TRBV21-1 to TRBJ1-1. TRBV21-1 is a documented pseudogene. This CDR3 spans 16 amino acids. The CDR3 coding sequence is TGTGCCAGCCCGTCGAGGAGGGAGCGGGGTAACACTGAAGCTTTCTTT. It encodes CASPSRRERGNTEAFF.

The J gene is TRBJ2-6, the V gene TRBV7-9; no clear D. V lost 0 bases to trimming and J lost 1 base, with 10 bases between them. CDR3 size: 17 residues. Per the germline V gene, CDR1 is SEHNR and CDR2 is FQNEAQ (reference sequence). CDR3 sequence: CASSLALAESGANVLTF. Here the CDR3 DNA reads TGTGCCAGCAGCTTAGCGCTTGCAGAATCTGGGGCCAACGTCCTGACTTTC.

The gene calls are TRBV21-1 and TRBJ2-3. TRBV21-1 is given as a pseudogene. The CDR3 runs to 15 residues. This CDR3 reads CASSVRDGSTDTQYF. The CDR3 region has the DNA TGTGCCAGCAGCGTCCGGGACGGTAGCACAGATACGCAGTATTTT.